These 2 T cell receptor beta chains came from one sample sequenced in a study of glioma-infiltrating T cells after dendritic cell vaccination. Profiling relied on immunoSEQ multiplex PCR, and the TCRdb table lists in-frame clones only, not all of them. The data contain 55,000 to 70,000 clones, around four fifths of them seen just once; the ten biggest clones take up 9.2%. The specimen comprised blood, sampled before dendritic cell vaccination. These TCRs come from a human donor with glioblastoma.

The chain employs TRBV4-1 and TRBJ1-2; 7 bases align to TRBD1. Germline CDR1 is MGHRA and CDR2 is YSYEKL. The CDR3 consists of 15 residues. The J segment lost 2 bases and the V segment lost 3 bases, leaving 6 bases of the junction unmatched. The CDR3 region has the DNA TGCGCCAGCAGCCAGTCCCTACAGGGGAACTATGGCTACACCTTC. Its translation: CASSQSLQGNYGYTF.

The V gene is TRBV19, the J gene TRBJ2-5; 7 nucleotides match TRBD2. V was clipped by 5 bases and J by 5 bases; unmatched bases: 5. Germline V gene lookup returns CDR1 LNHDA and CDR2 SQIVND (reference sequence). This CDR3 region has 13 residues. The CDR3 bases are TGTGCCAGTAGTCCCGGGGGAGGGGAGACCCAGTACTTC. Its protein is CASSPGGGETQYF.